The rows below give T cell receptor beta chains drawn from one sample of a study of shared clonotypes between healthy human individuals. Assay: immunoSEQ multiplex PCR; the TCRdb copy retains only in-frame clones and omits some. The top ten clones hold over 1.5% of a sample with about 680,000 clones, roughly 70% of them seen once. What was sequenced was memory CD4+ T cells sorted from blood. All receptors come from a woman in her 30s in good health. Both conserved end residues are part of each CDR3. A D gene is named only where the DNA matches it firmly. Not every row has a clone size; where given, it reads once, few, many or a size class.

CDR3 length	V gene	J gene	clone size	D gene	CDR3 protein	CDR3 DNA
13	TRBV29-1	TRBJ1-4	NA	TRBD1	CGGRDRLREKLFF	TGCGGAGGGAGGGACAGACTCCGTGAAAAACTGTTTTTT
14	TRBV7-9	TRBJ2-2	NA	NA	CASSLGEYVGELFF	TGTGCCAGCAGCTTAGGGGAGTACGTGGGGGAGCTGTTTTTT
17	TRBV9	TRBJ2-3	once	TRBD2	CASSAGTSGRRADTQYF	TGTGCCAGCAGCGCAGGGACTAGCGGGAGGAGGGCAGATACGCAGTATTTT
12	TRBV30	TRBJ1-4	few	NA	CAWGQSNEKLFF	TGTGCCTGGGGACAGTCTAATGAAAAACTGTTTTTT
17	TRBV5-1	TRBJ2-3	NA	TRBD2	CASSPGLAGGGTDTQYF	TGCGCCAGCAGCCCAGGACTAGCGGGAGGTGGCACAGATACGCAGTATTTT
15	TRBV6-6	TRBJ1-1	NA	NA	CASSYSGGLDTEAFF	TGTGCCAGCAGTTACTCCGGGGGGCTGGACACTGAAGCTTTCTTT
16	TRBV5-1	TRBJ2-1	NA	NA	CASSPGGSGSYNEQFF	TGCGCCAGCAGCCCGGGTGGTAGCGGCTCCTACAATGAGCAGTTCTTC
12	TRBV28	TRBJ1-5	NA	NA	CASSLVYQPQHF	TGTGCCAGCAGTTTGGTTTACCAGCCCCAGCATTTT
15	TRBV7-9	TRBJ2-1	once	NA	CASSFFSDAKNEQFF	TGTGCCAGCAGCTTTTTTAGTGACGCTAAGAACGAGCAGTTCTTC
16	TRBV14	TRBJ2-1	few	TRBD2	CASSRGSSGAYNEQFF	TGTGCCAGCAGCCGAGGATCTAGCGGGGCCTACAATGAGCAGTTCTTC